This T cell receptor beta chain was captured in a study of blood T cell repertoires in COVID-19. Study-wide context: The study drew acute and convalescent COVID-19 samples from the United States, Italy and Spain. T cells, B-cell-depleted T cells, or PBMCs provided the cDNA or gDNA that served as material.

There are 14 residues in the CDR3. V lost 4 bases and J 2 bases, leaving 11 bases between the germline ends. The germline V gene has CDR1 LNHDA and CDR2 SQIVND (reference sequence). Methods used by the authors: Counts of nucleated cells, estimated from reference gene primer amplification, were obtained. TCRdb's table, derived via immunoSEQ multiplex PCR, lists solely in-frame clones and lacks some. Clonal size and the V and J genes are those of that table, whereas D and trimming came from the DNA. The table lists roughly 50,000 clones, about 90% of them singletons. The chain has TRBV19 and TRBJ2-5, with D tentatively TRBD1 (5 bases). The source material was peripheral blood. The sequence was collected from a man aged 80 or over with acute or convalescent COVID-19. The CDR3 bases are TGTGCCAGTAGTAAGGCAACAGGACAAGAGACCCAGTACTTC. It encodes CASSKATGQETQYF.